This passage covers 28 T cell receptor beta chains from one sample sequenced in a study of control samples from healthy donors and cancer patients. The protocol was immunoSEQ multiplex PCR, while the TCRdb copy is restricted to in-frame clones and leaves out a portion. The sample shows approximately 52,000 clones, around 95% of them seen only once. The sample was blood. Every receptor here comes from a woman aged 18-29 years in good health.

The chain uses TRBV2 and TRBJ1-5; 10 bases align to TRBD1. V was pared by 4 bases and J by 0 bases, with 15 bases of the junction left unmatched. Germline V lookup: CDR1 SNHLY, CDR2 FYNNEI. This CDR3 has 20 amino acids. CDR3 DNA: TGTGCCAGCAGTGCTCCTCCAAGGACAGGGGGGACCTATAGCAATCAGCCCCAGCATTTT. This gives the protein CASSAPPRTGGTYSNQPQHF. The complete variable domain, with remaining parts taken from reference TRBV2 and TRBJ1-5, reads EPEVTQTPSHQVTQMGQEVILRCVPISNHLYFYWYRQILGQKVEFLVSFYNNEISEKSEIFDDQFSVERPDGSNFTLKIRSTKLEDSAMYFCASSAPPRTGGTYSNQPQHFGDGTRLSIL.

The J gene is TRBJ2-7, the V gene TRBV7-2; D ambiguous. The CDR3 totals 11 residues. Germline CDR1 reads SGHTA; CDR2 reads FQGNSA. The germline V and J ends were trimmed by 8 bases and 2 bases, with 7 bases remaining between them. CDR3 coding DNA: TGTGCCAGCTCTAAGACCTACGAGCAGTACTTC. Translation: CASSKTYEQYF.

The chain is built from TRBV11-2 and TRBJ1-1; D perhaps matches TRBD1 (5 bases). There are 14 residues in the CDR3. Trimming removed 1 base from V and 6 bases from J, with 12 bases in between. The germline V gene encodes CDR1 SGHAT and CDR2 FQNNGV. Written as DNA, the CDR3 is TGTGCCAGCAGCTTAGTCAGGGACCGTTCTGAAGCTTTCTTT. Amino acid sequence: CASSLVRDRSEAFF.

This chain joins TRBV14 and TRBJ2-1; 9 nucleotides align to TRBD2. V gave up 2 bases and J gave up 7 bases; unmatched junction bases: 24. Germline V gives CDR1 SGHDN, CDR2 FVKESK. The CDR3 has 21 amino acids. The DNA of the CDR3 is TGTGCCAGCAGCCAATTGGTGGGTCGGACATCAGCGGGGGGCCCAGGTAATGAGCAGTTCTTC. The encoded protein is CASSQLVGRTSAGGPGNEQFF.

The chain combines TRBV25-1 with TRBJ1-2; D unresolved. V was pared by 1 base and J by 8 bases, with 11 bases between. Germline V gives CDR1 MGHDK, CDR2 SYGVNS. CDR3 length: 13 amino acids. CDR3 sequence reads: CASSELGSLGYTF. In nucleotides, the CDR3 is TGTGCCAGCAGTGAATTGGGCTCTTTGGGCTACACCTTC.

The V and J genes are TRBV7-2 and TRBJ1-3; no definite D call. With 0 bases removed from V and 4 bases from J, the gap between germline ends came to 7 bases. Germline loops: CDR1 SGHTA, CDR2 FQGNSA. The CDR3 has 14 residues. CDR3 nucleotide sequence: TGTGCCAGCAGCTTAGCGGCAGGAGGAAACACCATATATTTT. This translates into CASSLAAGGNTIYF.

The genes are TRBV4-3 and TRBJ1-4, with 9 bases that match TRBD1. This CDR3 contains 15 residues. The V gene's germline CDR1 is LGHNA and CDR2 YSLEER. V was pared by 4 bases and J by 4 bases, with 4 bases of the junction left unmatched. The DNA for the CDR3 is TGCGCCAGCAGCCTAGCGACAGGGGGTAATGAAAAACTGTTTTTT. Its protein product is CASSLATGGNEKLFF.

The J gene is TRBJ1-4, the V gene TRBV19; D unresolved. The CDR3 covers 15 residues. V was clipped by 3 bases and J by 5 bases, with 13 bases between them. The germline CDR1 and CDR2 sequences are LNHDA and SQIVND (reference sequence). The CDR3: CASSITWTPNEKLFF. In nucleotides, the CDR3 is TGTGCCAGTAGTATCACATGGACCCCCAATGAAAAACTGTTTTTT.

This chain uses TRBV28 with TRBJ1-1; TRBD1 matches 7 bases. The germline CDR1 and CDR2 sequences are MDHEN and SYDVKM. J was trimmed by 0 bases and V by 5 bases; bases with no gene match: 12. The CDR3 has 17 residues. CDR3: CASSRTGTVAMNTEAFF. The DNA of the CDR3 is TGTGCCAGCAGTAGGACAGGTACCGTGGCCATGAACACTGAAGCTTTCTTT.

This clone occurred a few times. V and J are TRBV6-5 and TRBJ2-1; 9 bases map to TRBD2. CDR3 length equals 16 residues. J lost 8 bases, V lost 0 bases, and 8 bases had no gene match. CDR1 is MNHEY and CDR2 is SVGAGI in the germline V gene. CDR3 bases: TGTGCCAGCAGTTACTCTTACCTTGGACTAGCGCATGAGCAGTTCTTC. As protein: CASSYSYLGLAHEQFF.

The count of this clone is one. This chain joins TRBV5-1 and TRBJ2-3; the D gene is possibly TRBD1 (6 bases). The CDR3 covers 16 residues. Looked up from germline, CDR1 is SGHRS and CDR2 is YFSETQ. Trimming took off 4 bases at V and 1 base at J, with 16 bases between the two ends. The CDR3 here is CASSVPNRAGTDTQYF. In nucleotides, the CDR3 is TGCGCCAGCAGCGTGCCGAACAGGGCTGGCACAGATACGCAGTATTTT.

This rearrangement joins TRBV5-4 to TRBJ2-3, with 10 bases fitting TRBD2. Unmatched junction bases numbered 2, after V lost 0 bases and J lost 4 bases. The CDR3 loop spans 15 amino acids. Germline V gene data show CDR1 as SGHNT and CDR2 as YYREEE (reference sequence). The CDR3 region has the DNA TGTGCCAGCAGCTTGGCTAGCGGGGGTGCAGATACGCAGTATTTT. This gives the protein CASSLASGGADTQYF.

This chain connects TRBV13 to TRBJ1-3; no clear D gene. V lost 0 bases and J 4 bases, leaving 1 base between the germline ends. Germline V gene lookup returns CDR1 PRHDT and CDR2 FYEKMQ (reference sequence). The length of the CDR3 is 12 residues. Written as DNA, the CDR3 is TGTGCCAGCAGCTTAGGAGGAAACACCATATATTTT. Amino acid sequence: CASSLGGNTIYF.

CDR3 sequence reads: CASSPSGGANSPLHF. DNA of the CDR3: TGTGCCAGCAGCCCCTCTGGGGGGGCAAATTCACCCCTCCACTTT. This sequence joins TRBV7-9 and TRBJ1-6; D might be TRBD1 (6 bases). This CDR3 has 15 residues. V lost 5 bases and J 7 bases, leaving 15 bases between the germline ends. Germline V gives CDR1 SEHNR, CDR2 FQNEAQ (reference sequence).

The chain recombines TRBV9 with TRBJ2-2; D uncertain. Trimming shortened V by 0 bases and J by 4 bases, and 16 bases separated the two germline ends. Germline CDR1 and CDR2: SGDLS and YYNGEE. CDR3 length equals 17 residues. CDR3 bases: TGTGCCAGCAGCGTAGGAGGAAGGATCGTCTCCACCGGGGAGCTGTTTTTT. Translated: CASSVGGRIVSTGELFF.

This clone was seen only once. The V call is TRBV4-3, the J call TRBJ2-1; 7 nucleotides align to TRBD2. Germline CDR1 is LGHNA and CDR2 is YSLEER. J gave up 8 bases and V 0 bases, and 7 bases lay outside the gene matches. This CDR3 region has 15 residues. Here the CDR3 reads CASSQERGSVDEQFF. The CDR3 nucleotides read TGCGCCAGCAGCCAAGAGCGGGGGAGTGTCGATGAGCAGTTCTTC.

The V gene is TRBV7-9, the J gene TRBJ1-2; TRBD1 might be the D (6 bases). Trimming pared 5 bases from V and 2 bases from J, leaving 9 bases between. Germline V gene lookup returns CDR1 SEHNR and CDR2 FQNEAQ (reference sequence). The CDR3 has 13 residues. This chain's CDR3 is CASSRQENYGYTF. The CDR3 region has the DNA TGTGCCAGCAGCCGACAGGAGAACTATGGCTACACCTTC.

The chain has TRBV7-8 and TRBJ1-1; 8 bases line up with TRBD1. The junction had 3 bases not matched to a gene; V was cut back by 1 base and J by 8 bases. This CDR3 region has 13 residues. Germline V gene lookup returns CDR1 SGHVS and CDR2 FQNEAQ. The chain's CDR3 is CASSLVGQVEAFF. CDR3 nucleotides: TGTGCCAGCAGCTTAGTGGGACAGGTGGAAGCTTTCTTT.

This chain joins TRBV7-2 and TRBJ1-1; D not certain. This CDR3 is 13 amino acids long. V lost 8 bases, J lost 0 bases, and 10 bases lay in between. Germline CDR1 reads SGHTA; CDR2 reads FQGNSA. The CDR3 DNA reads as TGTGCCAGCTCCGGCACTATGAACACTGAAGCTTTCTTT. It encodes CASSGTMNTEAFF.

The chain recombines TRBV7-7 with TRBJ2-5; a possible D gene is TRBD2 (6 bases). Trimming took 5 bases from V and 0 from J, leaving 10 bases between them. CDR3 length: 14 residues. Germline V gene sequence: CDR1 SSHAT, CDR2 FNYEAQ (reference sequence). For the CDR3, the DNA is TGTGCCAGCAGCGGAGGGACTCACCAAGAGACCCAGTACTTC. Translating gives CASSGGTHQETQYF.

CDR3 in DNA: TGTGCCACGGGGGACGGCGATCAGCCCCAGCATTTT. It yields the protein CATGDGDQPQHF. The chain carries TRBV24-1 and TRBJ1-5; possibly TRBD1 for D (5 bases). This CDR3 has 12 residues. The V end lost 10 bases, the J end lost 5 bases, and 11 bases lay between the germline ends. CDR1 KGHDR and CDR2 SFDVKD come from the germline V gene.

CDR3 DNA sequence: TGTGCCTGGAGTGTAGGGCTGGTGAACACTGAAGCTTTCTTT. Amino acid sequence: CAWSVGLVNTEAFF. This sequence joins TRBV30 and TRBJ1-1; D unclear. The CDR3 sequence is 14 residues long. V lost 0 bases and J lost 0, with 8 bases in between. Germline CDR1 reads GTSNPN; CDR2 reads SVGIG (reference sequence).

As to this clone: The junction does not match germline at one end; this may be a read error. The identical CDR3 is also encoded by other nucleotide sequences in the sample. J is TRBJ1-1 and V is TRBV28; D is unclear. This CDR3 is 12 amino acids long. Germline assignment: CDR1 MDHEN and CDR2 SYDVKM. The DNA of the CDR3 is TGTGCTAGCAGTCGAAGAAACACTGAAGCTTTCTTT. Its translation: CASSRRNTEAFF. The full variable domain, with the rest looked up from reference TRBV28 and TRBJ1-1, is DVKVTQSSRYLVKRTGEKVFLECVQDMDHENMFWYRQDPGLGLRLIYFSYDVKMKEKGDIPEGYSVSREKKERFSLILESASTNQTSMYLCASSRRNTEAFFGQGTRLTVV.

This sequence joins TRBV28 and TRBJ1-2; 9 bases align to TRBD1. The V gene's germline CDR1 is MDHEN and CDR2 SYDVKM. This CDR3 region has 13 residues. V dropped 6 bases and J dropped 8; count of bases not matched to a gene: 7. CDR3 coding DNA: TGTGCCAGCAGGCGAAACAGGGGGCACGGCTACACCTTC. Protein product: CASRRNRGHGYTF.

This chain links TRBV4-1 with TRBJ2-7; the match to TRBD1 covers 8 bases. The CDR3 runs 14 residues. The J segment lost 6 bases and the V segment lost 1 base, leaving 5 bases of the junction unmatched. CDR1 and CDR2 from the germline V gene are MGHRA and YSYEKL. Here the CDR3 DNA reads TGCGCCAGCAGCCAAGTGCAGGGGGCGGGCGAGCAGTACTTC. Translated: CASSQVQGAGEQYF.

V usage is TRBV3-1 (or the pseudogene TRBV3-2) and J usage is TRBJ1-2; 8 positions agree with TRBD1. There are 16 residues in the CDR3. V was pared by 3 bases and J by 3 bases, with 9 bases of the junction left unmatched. Per germline, CDR1 LGHDT and CDR2 YNNKEL (reference sequence). The CDR3 DNA is TGTGCCAGCAGCCAGGCTTCAGGGGGCCCTGACTATGGCTACACCTTC. It translates to CASSQASGGPDYGYTF.

This sequence joins TRBV2 and TRBJ1-1, with D possibly TRBD1 on 5 matching bases. The V end was cut by 6 bases, the J end by 1 base, with 21 bases between. The CDR3 consists of 17 residues. In germline, CDR1 is SNHLY, CDR2 FYNNEI. The CDR3 nucleotides are TGTGCCAGCAGCCGTATGACAGTCGGGGGAGGGAACACTGAAGCTTTCTTT. Translation gives CASSRMTVGGGNTEAFF. Complete variable domain (other parts from reference TRBV2 and TRBJ1-1): EPEVTQTPSHQVTQMGQEVILRCVPISNHLYFYWYRQILGQKVEFLVSFYNNEISEKSEIFDDQFSVERPDGSNFTLKIRSTKLEDSAMYFCASSRMTVGGGNTEAFFGQGTRLTVV.

CDR3 sequence: CASSLVAGRSKAYGYTF. CDR3 sequence (DNA): TGTGCCAGCAGCTTAGTCGCGGGGCGGAGTAAAGCCTATGGCTACACCTTC. J is TRBJ1-2 and V is TRBV7-9, with a tentative D call TRBD1 (5 bases). Deletions cut 1 base from V and 4 bases from J, with 19 bases between. Looked up from germline, CDR1 is SEHNR and CDR2 is FQNEAQ (reference sequence). This CDR3 is 17 amino acids long.